This record concerns one T cell receptor (beta chain) sequence. In Seattle, patients joined the study during active infection and were tracked longitudinally. This entry is derived from a study of blood T cell repertoires in COVID-19. At the level of the study: The study drew acute and convalescent COVID-19 samples from the United States, Italy and Spain.

The CDR3 covers 13 residues. V trimming: 6 bases; J trimming: 7 bases; junction bases outside the gene matches: 8. Authors' analysis steps: Nucleated cell counts were estimated from reference gene primer amplification. Sequencing used immunoSEQ multiplex PCR; TCRdb keeps in-frame clones, though not all of them. V and J calls plus clone size are reproduced from that table; the DNA served to infer D and trimming. The sample gives 250,000 to 350,000 clones, approximately 90% of which show up once; over 2% is in the top ten. The sequence came from a woman in her 30s with COVID-19, enrolled during active disease. The sequenced sample was peripheral blood. The genes are TRBV12-3 or TRBV12-4 and TRBJ1-1; the match to TRBD1 covers 7 bases. CDR3 nucleotides: TGTGCCAGCAGCTCGGTAAGGGACAGTGAAGCTTTCTTT. Residues: CASSSVRDSEAFF.